This T cell receptor (beta chain) was sequenced during a study of post-analysis software for immune sequencing data. Trimming pared 5 bases from V and 4 bases from J, leaving 18 bases between. The germline V gene encodes CDR1 SGHVS and CDR2 FQNEAQ. The CDR3 is 15 residues long. Unique molecular identifiers featured in each of the TCR beta cDNA libraries. Starting from approximately 1 to 10 million T cells, the study yielded a few hundred thousand cDNA molecules. TCRdb passed the PCR reads through MiXCR, listing each CDR3 protein once. The sample shows approximately 350,000 distinct CDR3 sequences, roughly 35% of them seen only once. There are a few counts of this clonotype. The antigen is undetermined. Findings and limits, study-wide: Normalized Chao1 diversity was significantly reduced in patients versus controls. Strong same-batch co-clustering of samples appeared with F measure clustering. Included in a set of about five TRBV segments more frequent in patients than controls were TRBV5-6, TRBV5-1 and TRBV20-1.

This TCR derives from a girl between 5 and 17 years old with multiple sclerosis. Sequences were obtained from blood. The genes are TRBV7-8 and TRBJ2-7; D perhaps matches TRBD2 (6 bases). The DNA of the CDR3 is TGTGCCAGCAGCCTAGGGAGGCGGACATGGTACGAGCAGTACTTC. Protein: CASSLGRRTWYEQYF. Together with reference TRBV7-8 and TRBJ2-7, the CDR3 gives the full variable domain: GAGVSQSPRYKVAKRGQDVALRCDPISGHVSLFWYQQALGQGPEFLTYFQNEAQLDKSGLPSDRFFAERPEGSVSTLKIQRTQQEDSAVYLCASSLGRRTWYEQYFGPGTRLTVT.